This entry lists 9 T cell receptor beta chains sequenced from one sample in a study of cytomegalovirus exposure and HLA in healthy donors (dated by TCRdb to about 2017). The library was built by means of the immunoSEQ multiplex PCR assay. The multiplex PCR relied on a mix of 60 forward primers for TCR Vbeta segments and 13 reverse primers for TCR Jbeta segments. TCRdb obtained this table from immuneACCESS and retained in-frame rearrangements with V and J assigned. These tables miss some clones; where compared with another copy, unresolved V genes account for less than half of the shortfall, and the remainder is unexplained. The sample table holds about 40,000 clones, of which about 66% were seen once. The ten largest account for roughly a sixth of the sample. Sequencing used PBMCs. The receptors were sampled from a man aged 50-60 years in good health and CMV-seropositive.

The chain couples TRBV4-2 to TRBJ2-3, with 13 positions matching TRBD2. Trimming cost V 4 bases and J 5 bases; bases outside gene matches: 9. There are 17 residues in the CDR3. Germline loops: CDR1 LGHNA, CDR2 YNFKEQ. This CDR3 is CASSRGLAGESRDTQYF. For the CDR3, the DNA is TGTGCCAGCAGCCGCGGACTAGCGGGGGAGTCGAGAGATACGCAGTATTTT.

The rearrangement joins TRBV5-1 to TRBJ1-1; D is perhaps TRBD1 (5 bases). The V and J ends lost 0 bases and 0 bases respectively, with 9 bases between them. CDR1 and CDR2 from the germline V gene are SGHRS and YFSETQ. The CDR3 is 15 amino acids. CDR3 coding DNA: TGCGCCAGCAGCTTGGTGGGGGGGGTGAACACTGAAGCTTTCTTT. Translation: CASSLVGGVNTEAFF. The full variable domain, in which reference TRBV5-1 and TRBJ1-1 provide the parts outside the CDR3, is KAGVTQTPRYLIKTRGQQVTLSCSPISGHRSVSWYQQTPGQGLQFLFEYFSETQRNKGNFPGRFSGRQFSNSRSEMNVSTLELGDSALYLCASSLVGGVNTEAFFGQGTRLTVV.

This clone was observed a few times. The chain carries TRBV11-2 and TRBJ2-1; TRBD2 matches at 8 bases. Germline V CDR1 and CDR2: SGHAT, FQNNGV. CDR3 size: 15 residues. The V and J ends lost 2 bases and 7 bases, in that order; junction bases with no gene match: 7. DNA of the CDR3: TGTGCCAGCAGCTTACGGTACGGGGGGGGGAATGAGCAGTTCTTC. Its protein is CASSLRYGGGNEQFF. Based on the CDR3 plus reference TRBV11-2 and TRBJ2-1, the full variable domain is EAGVAQSPRYKIIEKRQSVAFWCNPISGHATLYWYQQILGQGPKLLIQFQNNGVVDDSQLPKDRFSAERLKGVDSTLKIQPAKLEDSAVYLCASSLRYGGGNEQFFGPGTRLTVL.

Only one count was recorded for this clone. The rearrangement uses TRBV2 and TRBJ2-7; TRBD2 matches at 7 bases. CDR1 and CDR2 from the germline V gene are SNHLY and FYNNEI. J was trimmed by 3 bases and V by 5 bases; bases with no gene match: 7. This CDR3 has 14 residues. The CDR3 protein is CASSSTGGFYEQYF. CDR3 sequence (DNA): TGTGCCAGCAGTTCCACCGGGGGGTTCTACGAGCAGTACTTC.

The chain has TRBV25-1 and TRBJ1-5, with D possibly being TRBD1 (5 bases). The CDR3 runs to 14 residues. Germline lookup yields CDR1 MGHDK and CDR2 SYGVNS. Trimming removed 1 base from V and 5 bases from J, with 9 bases in between. The CDR3 here is CASSELQGDQPQHF. DNA of the CDR3: TGTGCCAGCAGTGAATTGCAGGGTGATCAGCCCCAGCATTTT.

This clone appeared a single time. In the same sample, other DNA sequences code for this CDR3. The chain has TRBV6-5 and TRBJ2-5, with a tentative D call TRBD1 (6 bases). Trimming removed 2 bases at V and 5 bases at J, with 12 bases between. CDR1 is MNHEY, CDR2 SVGAGI, per germline. This CDR3 has 14 residues. The chain's CDR3 is CASSYRTGKETQYF. The DNA of the CDR3 is TGTGCCAGCAGTTACCGCACAGGGAAGGAGACCCAGTACTTC.

CDR3 nucleotide sequence: TGTGCCAGCACAAGACAGATAGCAACTAATGAAAAACTGTTTTTT. It translates to CASTRQIATNEKLFF. This rearrangement joins TRBV6-5 to TRBJ1-4, with a tentative D call TRBD1 (5 bases). In germline, CDR1 is MNHEY, CDR2 SVGAGI. The length of the CDR3 is 15 residues. Trimming took 7 bases from V and 0 from J, leaving 12 bases between them.

This clone has more than one count but fewer than ten. The chain uses TRBV7-9 and TRBJ2-5; 7 bases agree with TRBD1. The V gene's germline CDR1 is SEHNR and CDR2 FQNEAQ (reference sequence). V lost 3 bases, J lost 4 bases, and 14 bases stayed unmatched. CDR3 length equals 17 residues. CDR3 DNA: TGTGCCAGCAGCTTGGGACAGCTATCCCTTGGAAGAGAGACCCAGTACTTC. Its protein product is CASSLGQLSLGRETQYF.

This rearrangement joins TRBV11-3 to TRBJ1-2; tentatively, D is TRBD1 (5 bases). Trimming pared 4 bases from V and 3 bases from J, leaving 12 bases between. The CDR3 contains 14 residues. In germline, CDR1 is SGHNT, CDR2 YENEEA. The CDR3 bases are TGTGCCAGCAGCTCCCGGGGGGGAGACTATGGCTACACCTTC. This codes for CASSSRGGDYGYTF.